This paragraph reports one T cell receptor beta chain. The same CDR3 also results from other DNA sequences found in this sample. This record belongs to a study of blood T cell repertoires in COVID-19. TCRdb's copy holds only in-frame clones and misses some; the assay was immunoSEQ multiplex PCR. The repertoire holds 400,000 to 500,000 clones, with just over 85% as singletons. The CDR3 spans 12 residues. The ends were cut back, 0 bases at V and 4 bases at J, with 4 bases in the middle. CDR1 and CDR2 from the germline V gene are LGHNA and YNFKEQ. The rearrangement links TRBV4-2 to TRBJ2-7, with D uncertain. The sequence was collected from a young woman with active or convalescent COVID-19. The sequencing input was peripheral blood. Here the CDR3 reads CASSQDRYEQYF. The CDR3 bases are TGTGCCAGCAGCCAAGACAGGTACGAGCAGTACTTC.